This entry concerns a single T cell receptor beta chain. What it binds is unknown. During its preparation, the TCRbeta library received unique molecular identifiers. TCRdb used MiXCR to reprocess the PCR reads, holding one entry per CDR3 protein. Among approximately 650,000 distinct CDR3 sequences listed, around 14% were seen once. The sample originates from a study of T-cell reconstitution after alpha-beta-depleted transplantation in children. Study results and limitations: From surviving recipient T cells and thymic progenitors came the high day-60 TCRbeta diversity observed in some patients. Expanded clones from the graft, numbering several hundred, reportedly supplied alpha-beta T cells about two months after transplant. At one year after transplant, newly produced T cells mostly accounted for T-cell counts and diversity.

Sequences were derived from PBMCs, sampled before TCRalphabeta/CD19-depleted stem cell transplant. The sequence was obtained from a girl aged 2 to 9 with congenital amegakaryocytic thrombocytopenia, due to receive a stem cell transplant.

The CDR3 is CASSSPRTGGGGNTIYF. CDR3 DNA sequence: TGTGCCAGCAGCTCGCCTCGGACAGGGGGAGGAGGAAACACCATATATTTT. The V gene is TRBV7-8, the J gene TRBJ1-3; 10 bases map to TRBD1. The CDR3 is 17 residues long. In germline, CDR1 is SGHVS, CDR2 FQNEAQ. The J segment lost 4 bases and the V segment lost 4 bases, leaving 10 bases of the junction unmatched.